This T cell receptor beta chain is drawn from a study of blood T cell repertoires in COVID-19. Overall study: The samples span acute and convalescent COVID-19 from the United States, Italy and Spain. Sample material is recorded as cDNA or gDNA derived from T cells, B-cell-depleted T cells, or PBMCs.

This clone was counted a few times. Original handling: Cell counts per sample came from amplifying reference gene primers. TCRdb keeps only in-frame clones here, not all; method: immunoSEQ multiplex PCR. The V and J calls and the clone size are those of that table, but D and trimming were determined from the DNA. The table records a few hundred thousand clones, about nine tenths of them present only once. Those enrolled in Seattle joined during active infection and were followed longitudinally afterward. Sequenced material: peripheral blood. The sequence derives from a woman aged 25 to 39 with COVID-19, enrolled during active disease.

CDR3 DNA sequence: TGTGCCAGCAGACCACAGGGAACACTGCGGAATTCACCCCTCCACTTT. Translating gives CASRPQGTLRNSPLHF. The rearrangement joins TRBV27 to TRBJ1-6; the D gene is possibly TRBD1 (6 bases). V was clipped by 6 bases and J by 7 bases, with 19 bases between them. Germline V gene lookup returns CDR1 MNHEY and CDR2 SMNVEV (reference sequence). CDR3 length equals 16 residues.